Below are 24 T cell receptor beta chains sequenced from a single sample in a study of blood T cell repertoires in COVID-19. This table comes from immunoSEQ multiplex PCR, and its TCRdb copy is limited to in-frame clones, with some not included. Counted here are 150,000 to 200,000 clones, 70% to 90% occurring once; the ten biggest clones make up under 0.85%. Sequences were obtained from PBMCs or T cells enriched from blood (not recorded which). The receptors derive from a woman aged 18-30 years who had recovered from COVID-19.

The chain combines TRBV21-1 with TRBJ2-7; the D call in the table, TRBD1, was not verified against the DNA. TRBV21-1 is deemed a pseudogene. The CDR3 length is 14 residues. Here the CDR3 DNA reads TGTGCCAGCAGCAACGAGGGGGCCCCCTACGAGCAGTACTTC. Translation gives CASSNEGAPYEQYF.

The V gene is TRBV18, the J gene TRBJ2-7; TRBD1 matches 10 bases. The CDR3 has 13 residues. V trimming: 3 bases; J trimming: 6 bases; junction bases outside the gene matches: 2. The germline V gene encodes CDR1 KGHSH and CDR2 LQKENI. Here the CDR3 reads CASSPRTGGEQYF. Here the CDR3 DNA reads TGTGCCAGCTCACCCCGGACAGGGGGCGAGCAGTACTTC.

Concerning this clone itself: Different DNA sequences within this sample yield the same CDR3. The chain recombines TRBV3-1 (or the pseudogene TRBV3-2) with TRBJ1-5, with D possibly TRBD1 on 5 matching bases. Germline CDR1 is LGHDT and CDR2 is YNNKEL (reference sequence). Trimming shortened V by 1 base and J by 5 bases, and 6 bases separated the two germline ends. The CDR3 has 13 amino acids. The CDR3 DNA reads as TGTGCCAGCAGCCAAGGCAGGGATCAGCCCCAGCATTTT. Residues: CASSQGRDQPQHF.

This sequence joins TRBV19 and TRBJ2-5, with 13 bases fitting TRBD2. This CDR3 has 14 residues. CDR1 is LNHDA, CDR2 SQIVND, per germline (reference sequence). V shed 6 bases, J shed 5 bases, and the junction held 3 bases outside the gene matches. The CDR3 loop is CASSRTSGSETQYF. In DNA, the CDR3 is TGTGCCAGTAGCCGGACTAGCGGGAGTGAGACCCAGTACTTC.

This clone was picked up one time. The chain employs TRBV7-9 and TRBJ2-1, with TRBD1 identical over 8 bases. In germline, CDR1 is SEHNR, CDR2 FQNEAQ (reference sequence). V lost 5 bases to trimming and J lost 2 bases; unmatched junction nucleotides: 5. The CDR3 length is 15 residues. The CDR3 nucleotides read TGTGCCAGCAGCCCCACGACAGGGGCCTACAATGAGCAGTTCTTC. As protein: CASSPTTGAYNEQFF.

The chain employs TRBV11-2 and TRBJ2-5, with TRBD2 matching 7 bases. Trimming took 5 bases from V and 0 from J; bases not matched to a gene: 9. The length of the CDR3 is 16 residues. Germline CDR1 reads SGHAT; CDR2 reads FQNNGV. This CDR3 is CASSPQAGTYQETQYF. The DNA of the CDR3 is TGTGCCAGCAGCCCGCAAGCGGGGACGTACCAAGAGACCCAGTACTTC.

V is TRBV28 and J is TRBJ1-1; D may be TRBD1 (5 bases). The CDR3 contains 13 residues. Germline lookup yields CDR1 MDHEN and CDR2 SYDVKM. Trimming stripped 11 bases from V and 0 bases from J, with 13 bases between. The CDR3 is CAAGSGMNTEAFF. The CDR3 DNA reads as TGTGCCGCAGGGTCAGGGATGAACACTGAAGCTTTCTTT.

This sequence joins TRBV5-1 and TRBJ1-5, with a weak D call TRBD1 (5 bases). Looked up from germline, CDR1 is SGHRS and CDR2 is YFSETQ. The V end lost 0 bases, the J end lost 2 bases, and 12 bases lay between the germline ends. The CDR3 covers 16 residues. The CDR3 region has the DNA TGCGCCAGCAGCTTGGACGGGGGAACGGGCAATCAGCCCCAGCATTTT. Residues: CASSLDGGTGNQPQHF.

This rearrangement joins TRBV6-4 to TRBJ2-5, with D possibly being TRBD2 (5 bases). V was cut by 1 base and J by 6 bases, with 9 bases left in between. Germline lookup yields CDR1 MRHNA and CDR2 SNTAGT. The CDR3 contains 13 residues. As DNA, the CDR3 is TGTGCCAGCAGTGACTATAGGAGGAAGACCCAGTACTTC. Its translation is CASSDYRRKTQYF.

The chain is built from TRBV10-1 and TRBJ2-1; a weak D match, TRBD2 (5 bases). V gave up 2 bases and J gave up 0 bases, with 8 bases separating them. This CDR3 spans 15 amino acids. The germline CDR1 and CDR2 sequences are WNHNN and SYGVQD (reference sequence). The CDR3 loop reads CASSETRYSYNEQFF. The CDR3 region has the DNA TGCGCCAGCAGTGAGACTAGATACTCCTACAATGAGCAGTTCTTC.

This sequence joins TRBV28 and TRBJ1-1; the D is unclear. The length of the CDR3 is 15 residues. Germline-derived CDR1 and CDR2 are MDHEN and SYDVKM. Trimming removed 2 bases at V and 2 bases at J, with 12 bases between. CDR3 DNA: TGTGCCAGCAGTTTAGCGACGGGAGTTAACACTGAAGCTTTCTTT. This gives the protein CASSLATGVNTEAFF.

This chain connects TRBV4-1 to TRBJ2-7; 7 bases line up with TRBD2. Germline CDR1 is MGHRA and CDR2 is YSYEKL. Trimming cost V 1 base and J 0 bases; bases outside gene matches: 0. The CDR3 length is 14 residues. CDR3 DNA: TGCGCCAGCAGCCAAGGGGACTACTCCTACGAGCAGTACTTC. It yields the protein CASSQGDYSYEQYF.

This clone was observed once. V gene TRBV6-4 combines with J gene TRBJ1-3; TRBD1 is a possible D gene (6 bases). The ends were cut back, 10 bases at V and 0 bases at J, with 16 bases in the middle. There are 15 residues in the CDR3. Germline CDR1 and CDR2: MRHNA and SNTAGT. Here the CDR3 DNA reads TGTGCCACTCGACAAATCAGGGGCTCTGGAAACACCATATATTTT. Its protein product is CATRQIRGSGNTIYF.

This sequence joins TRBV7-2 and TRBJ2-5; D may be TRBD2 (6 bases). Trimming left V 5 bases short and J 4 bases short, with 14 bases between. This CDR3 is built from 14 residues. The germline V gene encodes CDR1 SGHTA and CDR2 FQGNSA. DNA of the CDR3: TGTGCCAGCAGCAGGGACTCGGGGATAGAGACCCAGTACTTC. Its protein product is CASSRDSGIETQYF.

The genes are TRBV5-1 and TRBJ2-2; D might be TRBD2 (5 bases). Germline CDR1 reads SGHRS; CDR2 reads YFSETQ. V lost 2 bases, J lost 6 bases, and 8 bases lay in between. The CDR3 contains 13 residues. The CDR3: CASSLGGAGELFF. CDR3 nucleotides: TGCGCCAGCAGCTTAGGAGGCGCCGGGGAGCTGTTTTTT.

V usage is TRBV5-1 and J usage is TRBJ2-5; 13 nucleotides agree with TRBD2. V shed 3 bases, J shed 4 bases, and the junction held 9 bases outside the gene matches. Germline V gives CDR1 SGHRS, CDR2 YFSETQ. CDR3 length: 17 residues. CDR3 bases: TGCGCCAGCAGCTCGACCGGGACTAGCGGGATTGGAGAGACCCAGTACTTC. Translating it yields CASSSTGTSGIGETQYF.

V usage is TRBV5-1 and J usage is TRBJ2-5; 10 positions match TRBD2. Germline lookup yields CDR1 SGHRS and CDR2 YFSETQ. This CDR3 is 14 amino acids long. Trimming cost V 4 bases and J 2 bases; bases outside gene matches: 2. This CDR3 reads CASSLAGVQETQYF. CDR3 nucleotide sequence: TGCGCCAGCAGCCTAGCGGGAGTTCAAGAGACCCAGTACTTC.

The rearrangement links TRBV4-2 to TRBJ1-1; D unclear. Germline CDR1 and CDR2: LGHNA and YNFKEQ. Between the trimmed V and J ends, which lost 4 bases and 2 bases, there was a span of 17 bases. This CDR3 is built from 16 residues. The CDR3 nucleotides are TGTGCCAGCAGCCCCCTGATAGGCAGAGGAAACACTGAAGCTTTCTTT. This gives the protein CASSPLIGRGNTEAFF.

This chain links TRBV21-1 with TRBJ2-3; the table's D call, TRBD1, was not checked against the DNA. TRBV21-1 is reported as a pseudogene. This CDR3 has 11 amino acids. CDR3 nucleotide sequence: TGTGCCAGCGAAAGGGGTGATACGCAGTATTTT. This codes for CASERGDTQYF.

The CDR3 loop reads CASSLSMGLAVFSYNEQFF. CDR3 bases: TGTGCCAGCAGCCTCTCGATGGGACTAGCGGTCTTCTCCTACAATGAGCAGTTCTTC. J is TRBJ2-1 and V is TRBV3-1 (or the pseudogene TRBV3-2); TRBD2 aligns across 11 bases. Germline trimming cut 4 bases from V and 0 bases from J; bases unmatched to any gene: 11. The germline V gene encodes CDR1 LGHDT and CDR2 YNNKEL (reference sequence). The CDR3 covers 19 residues.

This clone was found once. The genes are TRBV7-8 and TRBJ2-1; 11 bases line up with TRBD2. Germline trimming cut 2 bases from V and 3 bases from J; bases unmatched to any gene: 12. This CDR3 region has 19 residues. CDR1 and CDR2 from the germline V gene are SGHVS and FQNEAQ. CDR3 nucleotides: TGTGCCAGCAGCTTACTACGGTCTAGCGGGAGGCCTGTCTACAATGAGCAGTTCTTC. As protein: CASSLLRSSGRPVYNEQFF.

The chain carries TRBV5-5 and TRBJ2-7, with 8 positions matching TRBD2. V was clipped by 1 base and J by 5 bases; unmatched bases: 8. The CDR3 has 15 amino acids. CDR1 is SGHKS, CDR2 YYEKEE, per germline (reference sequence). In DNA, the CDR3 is TGTGCCAGCAGCTTGCTTGGTAGCGGGAATCACGAGCAGTACTTC. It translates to CASSLLGSGNHEQYF.

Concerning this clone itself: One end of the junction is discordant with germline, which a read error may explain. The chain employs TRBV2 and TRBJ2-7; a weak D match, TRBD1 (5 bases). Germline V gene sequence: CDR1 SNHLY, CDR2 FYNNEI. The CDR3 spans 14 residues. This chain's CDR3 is CASRSGQNSYEQCF. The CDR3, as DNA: TGTGCCAGCAGGTCCGGACAAAACTCCTACGAGCAGTGCTTC.

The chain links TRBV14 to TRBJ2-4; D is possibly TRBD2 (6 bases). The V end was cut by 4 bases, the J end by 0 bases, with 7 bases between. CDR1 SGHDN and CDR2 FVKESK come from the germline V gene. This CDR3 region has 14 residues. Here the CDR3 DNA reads TGTGCCAGCAGCCCGGGACTAGCCAAAAACATTCAGTACTTC. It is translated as CASSPGLAKNIQYF.